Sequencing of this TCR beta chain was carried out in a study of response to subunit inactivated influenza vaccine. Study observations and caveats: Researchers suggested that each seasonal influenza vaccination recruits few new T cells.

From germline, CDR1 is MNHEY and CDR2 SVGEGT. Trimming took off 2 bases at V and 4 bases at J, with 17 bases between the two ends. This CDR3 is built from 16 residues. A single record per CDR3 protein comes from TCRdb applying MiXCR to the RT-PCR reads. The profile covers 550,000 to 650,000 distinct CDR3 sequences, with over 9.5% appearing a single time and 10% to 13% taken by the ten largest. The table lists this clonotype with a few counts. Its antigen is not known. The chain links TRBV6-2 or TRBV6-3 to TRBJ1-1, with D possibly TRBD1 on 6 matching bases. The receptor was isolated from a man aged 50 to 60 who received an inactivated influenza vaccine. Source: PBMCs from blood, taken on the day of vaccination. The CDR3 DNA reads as TGTGCCAGCAGTTACGGGGGCACCGCGATTCTCACTGAAGCTTTCTTT. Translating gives CASSYGGTAILTEAFF.